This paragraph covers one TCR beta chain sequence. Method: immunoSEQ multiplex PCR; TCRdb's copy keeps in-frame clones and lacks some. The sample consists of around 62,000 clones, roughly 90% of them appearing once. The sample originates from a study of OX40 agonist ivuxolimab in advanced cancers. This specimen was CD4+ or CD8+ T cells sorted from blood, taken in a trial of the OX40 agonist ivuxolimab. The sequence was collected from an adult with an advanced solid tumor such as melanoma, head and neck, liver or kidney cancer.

The CDR3 is CASSQEISGRQNTEAFF. The CDR3 nucleotides read TGCGCCAGCAGCCAAGAGATTTCCGGCAGGCAGAACACTGAAGCTTTCTTT. The chain uses TRBV4-3 and TRBJ1-1; no reliable D call. The CDR3 is 17 residues long. Per the germline V gene, CDR1 is LGHNA and CDR2 is YSLEER. Trimming removed 0 bases from V and 1 base from J, with 15 bases in between.